This is a list of T cell receptor beta chains from one sample in a study of shared clonotypes between healthy human individuals. Produced via immunoSEQ multiplex PCR; TCRdb's table is partial and in-frame only. The table has about 690,000 clones, around 90% seen once. Sequenced material: memory CD8+ T cells from PBMCs. These receptors all stem from a young man in good health. Some clones in this sample may be carry-over from other donors' samples. The CDR3 runs from the conserved cysteine through the conserved F or W. A D gene is named only where the DNA matches it firmly. For some rows the clone size is stated as once, few or many, or as a class when expanded; others skip it.

j_call	clone_size	v_call	d_call	cdr3_aa	cdr3_nt
TRBJ1-1	.	TRBV7-8	.	CASSLAEYGSESEAFF	TGTGCCAGCAGCTTAGCAGAGTACGGCAGCGAGTCTGAAGCTTTCTTT
TRBJ2-7	once	TRBV7-2	.	CASSLIRTDSGRQFNEQYF	TGTGCCAGCAGCTTAATCCGGACTGATAGTGGAAGGCAGTTCAACGAGCAGTACTTC
TRBJ1-1	once	TRBV27	TRBD1	CASRDRGLYTEAFF	TGTGCCAGCAGGGACAGGGGGCTTTACACTGAAGCTTTCTTT
TRBJ1-2	.	TRBV27	.	CASTSLGGGYGYTF	TGTGCCAGCACCTCCCTGGGAGGGGGTTATGGCTACACCTTC
TRBJ2-1	.	TRBV6-4	.	CASSDKGGDNEQFF	TGTGCCAGCAGTGACAAGGGGGGGGACAATGAGCAGTTCTTC
TRBJ2-7	few	TRBV30	.	CAWSSGPYEQYF	TGTGCCTGGAGTAGCGGTCCCTACGAGCAGTACTTC
TRBJ2-7	.	TRBV27	TRBD2	CASSPQGTSGEQYF	TGTGCCAGCAGTCCCCAAGGGACTAGCGGCGAGCAGTACTTC
TRBJ2-6	.	TRBV6-6	.	CASSYRASGANVLTF	TGTGCCAGCAGTTACCGGGCCTCTGGGGCCAACGTCCTGACTTTC
TRBJ1-5	.	TRBV7-8	.	CASSLGVGRSNQPQHF	TGTGCCAGCAGCTTAGGGGTGGGTAGAAGCAATCAGCCCCAGCATTTT
TRBJ2-3	.	TRBV21-1	.	CASSKDPSPSTDTQYF	TGTGCCAGCAGCAAAGACCCCAGTCCTAGCACAGATACGCAGTATTTT
TRBJ2-1	.	TRBV29-1	TRBD1	CSVEMGTAYNEQFF	TGCAGCGTTGAGATGGGGACAGCTTACAATGAGCAGTTCTTC
TRBJ1-1	.	TRBV7-2	TRBD1	CASSLGFRGQRVNTEAFF	TGTGCCAGCAGCTTAGGGTTCAGGGGGCAAAGGGTGAACACTGAAGCTTTCTTT
TRBJ2-2	.	TRBV5-1	.	CASSSHTRRAGTGELFF	TGCGCCAGCAGCTCACATACAAGGAGGGCGGGCACCGGGGAGCTGTTTTTT
TRBJ2-7	.	TRBV7-9	.	CASSLELGAVYEQYF	TGTGCCAGCAGCTTAGAGTTGGGGGCCGTCTACGAGCAGTACTTC
TRBJ2-1	.	TRBV29-1	TRBD1	CSVGRDRVVNEQFF	TGCAGCGTTGGCCGGGACAGGGTAGTTAATGAGCAGTTCTTC
TRBJ1-3	.	TRBV27	.	CASRPIGGNTIYF	TGTGCCAGCAGGCCTATAGGTGGAAACACCATATATTTT
TRBJ2-2	.	TRBV27	TRBD1	CASSALGDSNTGELFF	TGTGCCAGCAGCGCCCTTGGGGACAGTAACACCGGGGAGCTGTTTTTT
TRBJ2-7	.	TRBV9	TRBD2	CASSPGLAGNYEQYF	TGTGCCAGCAGCCCCGGTCTAGCGGGAAACTACGAGCAGTACTTC
TRBJ2-7	.	TRBV28	.	CASQTTGEGYEQYF	TGTGCCAGCCAGACGACAGGGGAGGGCTACGAGCAGTACTTC
TRBJ1-1	.	TRBV14	.	CASSQGIGTEAFF	TGTGCCAGCAGCCAGGGTATCGGTACTGAAGCTTTCTTT
TRBJ2-3	.	TRBV7-8	.	CASSLSGTTPSTDTQYF	TGTGCCAGCAGCTTATCCGGGACGACTCCGAGCACAGATACGCAGTATTTT
TRBJ1-2	.	TRBV5-1	.	CASSVRGVTNYGHTF	TGCGCCAGCAGCGTCCGGGGGGTTACTAACTATGGCCACACCTTC
TRBJ2-7	.	TRBV4-3	TRBD1	CASSPSDRSYEQYF	TGCGCCAGCAGTCCCTCGGACAGGTCCTACGAGCAGTACTTC
TRBJ2-4	.	TRBV25-1	.	CASSSPSIQYF	TGTGCCAGCAGCAGCCCGTCCATTCAGTACTTC
TRBJ2-7	.	TRBV7-8	.	CASSLAGGRGSYEQYF	TGTGCCAGCAGCTTAGCGGGGGGCCGGGGCTCCTACGAGCAGTACTTC
TRBJ2-3	.	TRBV11-2	TRBD2	CASSLPAGGRGTDTQYF	TGTGCCAGCAGCTTACCAGCGGGAGGACGAGGCACAGATACGCAGTATTTT
TRBJ2-1	once	TRBV29-1	.	CSVVWGHNEQFF	TGCAGCGTGGTGTGGGGGCACAATGAGCAGTTCTTC
TRBJ2-1	.	TRBV29-1	TRBD2	CSVEGLSSGRVDEQFF	TGCAGCGTTGAAGGGCTTTCTAGCGGGAGAGTCGATGAGCAGTTCTTC
TRBJ2-7	.	TRBV28	.	CASSFVVGVQYEQYF	TGTGCCAGCAGTTTTGTCGTGGGTGTTCAGTACGAGCAGTACTTC
TRBJ1-2	.	TRBV27	TRBD1	CASSPGQGRGDNYGYTF	TGTGCCAGCAGTCCCGGACAGGGGCGAGGAGATAACTATGGCTACACCTTC
TRBJ2-3	.	TRBV27	.	CASSLSTWATDTQYF	TGTGCCAGCAGTTTATCAACCTGGGCGACAGATACGCAGTATTTT
TRBJ1-1	.	TRBV4-3	.	CASSQVKGYPEAFF	TGCGCCAGCAGCCAAGTAAAGGGTTACCCTGAAGCTTTCTTT
TRBJ2-7	.	TRBV25-1	TRBD2	CASSESGAGGVDEQYF	TGTGCCAGCAGTGAATCGGGGGCGGGAGGGGTCGACGAGCAGTACTTC
TRBJ2-2	.	TRBV7-3	.	CASSSYGTNTGELFF	TGTGCCAGCAGCTCGTACGGAACGAACACCGGGGAGCTGTTTTTT
TRBJ2-7	.	TRBV7-3	.	CASSLLDRMTSYEQYF	TGTGCCAGCAGCTTATTGGACCGGATGACGTCCTACGAGCAGTACTTC
TRBJ2-2	.	TRBV27	.	CASSFRTANTGELFF	TGTGCCAGCAGTTTTAGGACAGCGAACACCGGGGAGCTGTTTTTT
TRBJ2-7	.	TRBV10-3	TRBD2	CAIRAAGGMSYEQYF	TGTGCCATCAGGGCAGCGGGAGGTATGTCCTACGAGCAGTACTTC
TRBJ2-5	.	TRBV9	TRBD2	CASSLTSGRGETQYF	TGTGCCAGCAGCTTGACTAGCGGGAGGGGGGAGACCCAGTACTTC
TRBJ1-5	.	TRBV4-3	.	CASSQDRRSPFGNQPQHF	TGCGCCAGCAGCCAAGATCGCCGTTCCCCTTTTGGGAATCAGCCCCAGCATTTT
TRBJ2-5	.	TRBV11-2	.	CASSWGAEPKYF	TGTGCCAGCAGCTGGGGGGCAGAACCCAAGTACTTC
TRBJ2-3	once	TRBV15	.	CATSRASTDTQYF	TGTGCCACCAGCAGAGCCAGCACAGATACGCAGTATTTT
TRBJ2-1	.	TRBV9	.	CASSVAGLNEQFF	TGTGCCAGCAGCGTAGCTGGACTCAATGAGCAGTTCTTC
TRBJ2-7	.	TRBV20-1	.	CSAPNPSEQYF	TGCAGTGCCCCTAATCCCTCCGAGCAGTACTTC